This entry features one T cell receptor beta chain sequence. As yet, its antigen is unknown. 60 Vbeta and 13 Jbeta primers were used in PCR. Assay: immunoSEQ multiplex PCR; the TCRdb copy retains only in-frame clones and omits some. In all, the sample yields some 75,000 clones. After removal of 2 bases from V and 7 bases from J, the junction contained 11 bases not matched to a gene. Germline CDR1 GTSNPN, CDR2 SVGIG (reference sequence). The CDR3 covers 15 residues. The record originates from a study of cytomegalovirus exposure and HLA in healthy donors. Findings and caveats of the study: 15,000 to 20,000 TCR beta sequences were associated with HLA alleles at 0.05 false discovery rate in a later analysis. CMV antigen specificity was confirmed in vitro for three CMV-associated chains.

The V call is TRBV30, the J call TRBJ1-2; 9 bases match TRBD1. This sequence was found in a female donor in good health and CMV-seropositive. Sample: PBMCs. The CDR3 is CAWSTTGQGMGGYTF. CDR3 in DNA: TGTGCCTGGAGTACAACGGGACAGGGAATGGGTGGCTACACCTTC.